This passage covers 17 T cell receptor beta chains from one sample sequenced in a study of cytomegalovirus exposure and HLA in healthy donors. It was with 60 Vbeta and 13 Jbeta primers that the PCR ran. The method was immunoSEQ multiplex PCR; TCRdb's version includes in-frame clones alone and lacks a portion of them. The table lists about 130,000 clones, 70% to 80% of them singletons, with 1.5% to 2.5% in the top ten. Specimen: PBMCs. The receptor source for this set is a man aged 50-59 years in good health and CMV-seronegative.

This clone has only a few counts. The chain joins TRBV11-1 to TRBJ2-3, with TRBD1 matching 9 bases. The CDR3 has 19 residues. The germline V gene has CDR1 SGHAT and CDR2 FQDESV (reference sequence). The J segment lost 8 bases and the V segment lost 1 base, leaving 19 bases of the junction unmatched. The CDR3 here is CASSLGPSGTGSFTGTQYF. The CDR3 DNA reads TGTGCCAGCAGCTTAGGACCATCCGGGACAGGGTCCTTCACGGGTACGCAGTATTTT.

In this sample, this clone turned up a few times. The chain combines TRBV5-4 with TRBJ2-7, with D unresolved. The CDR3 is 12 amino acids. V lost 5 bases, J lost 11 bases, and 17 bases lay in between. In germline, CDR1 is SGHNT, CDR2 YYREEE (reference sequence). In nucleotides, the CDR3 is TGTGCCAGCAGTTGGCTCGAGCAAGAGGAGTACTTC. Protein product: CASSWLEQEEYF.

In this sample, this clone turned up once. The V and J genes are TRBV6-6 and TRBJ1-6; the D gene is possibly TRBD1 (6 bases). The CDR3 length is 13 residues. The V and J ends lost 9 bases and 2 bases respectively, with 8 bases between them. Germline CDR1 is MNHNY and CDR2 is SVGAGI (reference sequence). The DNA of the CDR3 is TGTGCCAGTAGGACAGCCTATAATTCACCCCTCCACTTT. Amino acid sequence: CASRTAYNSPLHF.

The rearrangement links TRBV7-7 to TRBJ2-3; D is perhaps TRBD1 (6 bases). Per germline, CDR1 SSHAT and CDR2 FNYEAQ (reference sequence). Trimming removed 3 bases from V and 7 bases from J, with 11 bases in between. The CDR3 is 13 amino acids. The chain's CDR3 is CASSFGQGNTQYF. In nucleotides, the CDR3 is TGTGCCAGCAGCTTCGGCCAGGGGAATACGCAGTATTTT.

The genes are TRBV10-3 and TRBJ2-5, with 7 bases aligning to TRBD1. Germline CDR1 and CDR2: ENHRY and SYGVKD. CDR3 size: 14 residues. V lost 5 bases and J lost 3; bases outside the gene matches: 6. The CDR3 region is CAISSTDREETQYF. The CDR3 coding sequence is TGTGCCATCAGTTCGACCGACAGGGAAGAGACCCAGTACTTC.

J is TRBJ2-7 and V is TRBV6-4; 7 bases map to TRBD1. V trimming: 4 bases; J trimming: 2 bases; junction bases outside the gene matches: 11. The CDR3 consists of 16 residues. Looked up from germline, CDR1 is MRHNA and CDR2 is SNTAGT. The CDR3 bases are TGTGCCAGCAGTGGCCCCGGGACAGAAGCCCCCTACGAGCAGTACTTC. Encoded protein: CASSGPGTEAPYEQYF.

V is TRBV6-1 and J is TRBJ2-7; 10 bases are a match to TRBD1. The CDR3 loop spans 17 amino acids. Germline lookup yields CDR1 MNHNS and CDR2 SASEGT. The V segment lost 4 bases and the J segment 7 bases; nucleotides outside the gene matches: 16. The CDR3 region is CASSARSDRGRSGEQYF. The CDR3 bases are TGTGCCAGCAGTGCCCGCTCCGACAGGGGGCGTTCGGGAGAGCAGTACTTC.

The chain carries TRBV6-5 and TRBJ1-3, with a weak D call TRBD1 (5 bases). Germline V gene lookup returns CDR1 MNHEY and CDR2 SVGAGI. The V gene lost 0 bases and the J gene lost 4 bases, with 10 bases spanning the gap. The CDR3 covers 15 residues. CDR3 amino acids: CASSYSPRAGNTIYF. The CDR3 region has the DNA TGTGCCAGCAGTTACTCCCCCAGGGCCGGAAACACCATATATTTT.

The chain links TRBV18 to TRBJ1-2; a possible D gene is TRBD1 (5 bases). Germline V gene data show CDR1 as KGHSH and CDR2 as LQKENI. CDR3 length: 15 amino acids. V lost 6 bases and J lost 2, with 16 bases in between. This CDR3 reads CASSPRLDKNYGYTF. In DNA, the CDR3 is TGTGCCAGCTCCCCTCGACTGGACAAGAACTATGGCTACACCTTC.

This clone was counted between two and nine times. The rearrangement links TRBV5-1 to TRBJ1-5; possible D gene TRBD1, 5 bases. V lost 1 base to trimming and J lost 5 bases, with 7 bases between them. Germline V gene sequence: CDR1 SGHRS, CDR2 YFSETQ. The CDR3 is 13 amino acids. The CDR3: CASSLWGDQPQHF. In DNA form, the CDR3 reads TGCGCCAGCAGCTTGTGGGGGGATCAGCCCCAGCATTTT. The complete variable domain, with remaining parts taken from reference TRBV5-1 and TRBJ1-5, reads KAGVTQTPRYLIKTRGQQVTLSCSPISGHRSVSWYQQTPGQGLQFLFEYFSETQRNKGNFPGRFSGRQFSNSRSEMNVSTLELGDSALYLCASSLWGDQPQHFGDGTRLSIL.

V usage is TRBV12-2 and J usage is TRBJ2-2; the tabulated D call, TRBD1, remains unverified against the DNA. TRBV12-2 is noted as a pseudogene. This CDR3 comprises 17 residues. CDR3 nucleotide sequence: TGTGCAAGTCGCGTTGAGAACAGGGGAACGAACACCGGGGAGCTGTTTTTT. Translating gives CASRVENRGTNTGELFF.

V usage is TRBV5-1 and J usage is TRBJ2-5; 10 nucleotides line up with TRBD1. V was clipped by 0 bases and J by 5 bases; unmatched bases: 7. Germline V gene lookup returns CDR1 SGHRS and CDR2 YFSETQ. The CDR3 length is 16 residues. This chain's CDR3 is CASSLVVGTGVETQYF. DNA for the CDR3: TGCGCCAGCAGCTTGGTAGTCGGGACAGGGGTGGAGACCCAGTACTTC.

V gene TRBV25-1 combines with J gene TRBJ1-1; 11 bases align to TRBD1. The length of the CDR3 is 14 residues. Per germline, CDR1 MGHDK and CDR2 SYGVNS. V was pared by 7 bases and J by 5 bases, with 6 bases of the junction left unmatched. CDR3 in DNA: TGTGCCAGCACCCTCGGGACAGGGGGGACTGAAGCTTTCTTT. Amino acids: CASTLGTGGTEAFF.

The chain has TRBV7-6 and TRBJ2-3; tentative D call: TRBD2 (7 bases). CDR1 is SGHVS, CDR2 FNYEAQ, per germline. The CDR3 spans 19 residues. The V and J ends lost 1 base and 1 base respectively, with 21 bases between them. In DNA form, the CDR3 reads TGTGCCAGCAGCTTAGATGGCGGGGGCACCTTAAGTGGCACAGATACGCAGTATTTT. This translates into CASSLDGGGTLSGTDTQYF. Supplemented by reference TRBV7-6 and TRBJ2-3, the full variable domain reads GAGVSQSPRYKVTKRGQDVALRCDPISGHVSLYWYRQALGQGPEFLTYFNYEAQQDKSGLPNDRFSAERPEGSISTLTIQRTEQRDSAMYRCASSLDGGGTLSGTDTQYFGPGTRLTVL.

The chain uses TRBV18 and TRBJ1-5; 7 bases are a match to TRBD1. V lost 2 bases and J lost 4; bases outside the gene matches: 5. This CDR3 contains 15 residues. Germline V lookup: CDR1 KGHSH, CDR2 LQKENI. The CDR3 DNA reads TGTGCCAGCTCACCAGCCCCAGGGGGAAATCAGCCCCAGCATTTT. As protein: CASSPAPGGNQPQHF.

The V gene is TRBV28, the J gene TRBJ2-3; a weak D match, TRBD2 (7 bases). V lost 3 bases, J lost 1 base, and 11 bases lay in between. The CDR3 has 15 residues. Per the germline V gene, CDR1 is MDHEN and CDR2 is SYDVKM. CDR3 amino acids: CASSLGGAGTDTQYF. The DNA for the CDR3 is TGTGCCAGCAGTTTGGGGGGGGCGGGCACAGATACGCAGTATTTT.

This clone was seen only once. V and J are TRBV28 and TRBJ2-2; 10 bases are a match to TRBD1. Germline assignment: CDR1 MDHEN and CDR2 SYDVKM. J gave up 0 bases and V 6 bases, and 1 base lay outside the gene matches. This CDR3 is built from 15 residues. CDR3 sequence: CASRGQGTNTGELFF. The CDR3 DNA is TGTGCCAGCAGGGGACAGGGGACGAACACCGGGGAGCTGTTTTTT.